Shown below are 24 T cell receptor beta chains from a single sample sequenced in a study of T cell responses to AZD1222 COVID-19 vaccine. Sequencing used immunoSEQ multiplex PCR; TCRdb keeps in-frame clones, though not all of them. Among about 180,000 clones listed, around 94% were seen once. Sample: peripheral blood, taken 28 days after the second AZD1222 dose. The receptor source for this set is an adult who received the AZD1222 COVID-19 vaccine.

This chain uses TRBV10-1 with TRBJ2-7, with 10 bases aligning to TRBD1. The V gene end was trimmed by 4 bases and the J gene end by 5 bases; junction bases not matched to a gene: 14. CDR1 is WNHNN and CDR2 is SYGVQD in the germline V gene (reference sequence). There are 17 residues in the CDR3. This chain's CDR3 is CASSGGQGIGGVHEQYF. DNA of the CDR3: TGCGCCAGCAGTGGGGGACAGGGGATCGGTGGAGTTCACGAGCAGTACTTC.

The J gene is TRBJ1-3, the V gene TRBV5-4; 7 bases fit TRBD1. Germline V gene lookup returns CDR1 SGHNT and CDR2 YYREEE (reference sequence). The ends lost 4 bases at V and 2 bases at J; junction bases unmatched: 12. The CDR3 consists of 17 residues. CDR3 nucleotide sequence: TGTGCCAGCAGCACGTGGGACAGCCTTTCGCCTGGAAACACCATATATTTT. Translated: CASSTWDSLSPGNTIYF. The full variable domain, its missing parts supplied by reference TRBV5-4 and TRBJ1-3, is ETGVTQSPTHLIKTRGQQVTLRCSSQSGHNTVSWYQQALGQGPQFIFQYYREEENGRGNFPPRFSGLQFPNYSSELNVNALELDDSALYLCASSTWDSLSPGNTIYFGEGSWLTVV.

In nucleotides, the CDR3 is TGTGCCAGCAGTTCCACGACCCAGGGTGGACAGCCCCAGCATTTT. It translates to CASSSTTQGGQPQHF. The V gene is TRBV28, the J gene TRBJ1-5; weak D call: TRBD1 (5 bases). Looked up from germline, CDR1 is MDHEN and CDR2 is SYDVKM. The CDR3 totals 15 residues. Between the trimmed V and J ends, which lost 4 bases and 7 bases, there was a span of 17 bases. Full variable domain (rest looked up from reference TRBV28 and TRBJ1-5): DVKVTQSSRYLVKRTGEKVFLECVQDMDHENMFWYRQDPGLGLRLIYFSYDVKMKEKGDIPEGYSVSREKKERFSLILESASTNQTSMYLCASSSTTQGGQPQHFGDGTRLSIL.

The chain couples TRBV9 to TRBJ1-2; D gene ambiguous. Germline CDR1 SGDLS, CDR2 YYNGEE. The CDR3 is 14 residues long. Between the trimmed V and J ends, which lost 0 bases and 5 bases, there was a span of 11 bases. CDR3 protein: CASSVDSSVYGYTF. The DNA for the CDR3 is TGTGCCAGCAGCGTAGACAGCAGCGTATATGGCTACACCTTC.

V gene TRBV15 combines with J gene TRBJ1-3; D gene unclear. CDR3 size: 16 residues. V was shortened by 1 base and J by 0 bases, with 10 bases between the two germline ends. The germline V gene encodes CDR1 LNHNV and CDR2 YYDKDF (reference sequence). The CDR3 coding sequence is TGTGCCACCAGCAGAGCACAGCCTATCTCTGGAAACACCATATATTTT. It encodes CATSRAQPISGNTIYF.

This chain links TRBV5-4 with TRBJ2-1; D remains unclear. Trimming pared 0 bases from V and 0 bases from J, leaving 7 bases between. Germline CDR1 reads SGHNT; CDR2 reads YYREEE (reference sequence). CDR3 length equals 15 residues. CDR3 loop: CASSLVVSSYNEQFF. The CDR3 DNA is TGTGCCAGCAGCTTGGTAGTAAGCTCCTACAATGAGCAGTTCTTC. The complete variable domain, with remaining parts taken from reference TRBV5-4 and TRBJ2-1, reads ETGVTQSPTHLIKTRGQQVTLRCSSQSGHNTVSWYQQALGQGPQFIFQYYREEENGRGNFPPRFSGLQFPNYSSELNVNALELDDSALYLCASSLVVSSYNEQFFGPGTRLTVL.

This clone has just one count. The chain combines TRBV18 with TRBJ1-1; maybe TRBD1 (6 bases). The CDR3 runs to 13 residues. Germline V gene lookup returns CDR1 KGHSH and CDR2 LQKENI. V lost 5 bases and J lost 3, with 10 bases in between. CDR3 nucleotide sequence: TGTGCCAGCTCAACAGGGAGGGACACTGAAGCTTTCTTT. Its protein is CASSTGRDTEAFF.

The CDR3 loop is CASSNPGHTEAFF. CDR3 nucleotide sequence: TGTGCCAGCAGTAATCCGGGTCACACTGAAGCTTTCTTT. The genes are TRBV6-5 and TRBJ1-1, with unresolved D. Trimming cost V 5 bases and J 3 bases, with 10 bases left between them. CDR1 and CDR2 from the germline V gene are MNHEY and SVGAGI. This CDR3 spans 13 amino acids.

The chain is built from TRBV7-9 and TRBJ2-6; TRBD2 agrees at 8 bases. The CDR3 runs 18 residues. V was clipped by 5 bases and J by 0 bases; unmatched bases: 9. Per germline, CDR1 SEHNR and CDR2 FQNEAQ (reference sequence). The chain's CDR3 is CASSPWRGVSSGANVLTF. DNA for the CDR3: TGTGCCAGCAGCCCCTGGCGGGGGGTTAGCTCTGGGGCCAACGTCCTGACTTTC.

The chain couples TRBV6-5 to TRBJ1-4; D call uncertain. The CDR3 runs 13 residues. Looked up from germline, CDR1 is MNHEY and CDR2 is SVGAGI. With 10 bases removed from V and 4 bases from J, the gap between germline ends came to 13 bases. The CDR3 bases are TGTGCCACCCCGGATCCACTTAATGAAAAACTGTTTTTT. Translated, it gives CATPDPLNEKLFF.

The rearrangement joins TRBV6-6 to TRBJ2-3; D may correspond to TRBD1 or TRBD2 (6 bases each). CDR1 MNHNY and CDR2 SVGAGI come from the germline V gene (reference sequence). The CDR3 consists of 15 residues. Between the trimmed V and J ends, which lost 3 bases and 4 bases, there was a span of 14 bases. The CDR3 DNA reads as TGTGCCAGCAGTTATCTCGGGGGCGCATCAGATACGCAGTATTTT. This sequence encodes CASSYLGGASDTQYF.

The chain links TRBV9 to TRBJ1-1; TRBD1 matches 9 bases. There are 15 residues in the CDR3. The germline V gene has CDR1 SGDLS and CDR2 YYNGEE. V lost 3 bases, J lost 4 bases, and 7 bases stayed unmatched. Here the CDR3 DNA reads TGTGCCAGCAGCGAGGACAGGGGTCTAGGCACTGAAGCTTTCTTT. Its translation: CASSEDRGLGTEAFF. The whole variable domain, remainder taken from reference TRBV9 and TRBJ1-1, is DSGVTQTPKHLITATGQRVTLRCSPRSGDLSVYWYQQSLDQGLQFLIQYYNGEERAKGNILERFSAQQFPDLHSELNLSSLELGDSALYFCASSEDRGLGTEAFFGQGTRLTVV.

The CDR3 DNA follows: TGCGCCAGCAGCCCCTCGGGAGTGGGGGCCTACGAGCAGTACTTC. Amino acid sequence: CASSPSGVGAYEQYF. The chain carries TRBV5-1 and TRBJ2-7, with a weak D call TRBD2 (6 bases). The CDR3 consists of 15 residues. The germline V gene encodes CDR1 SGHRS and CDR2 YFSETQ. V lost 4 bases and J 2 bases, leaving 16 bases between the germline ends.

This chain joins TRBV9 and TRBJ2-7, with D possibly being TRBD2 (5 bases). The CDR3 spans 17 residues. The V and J ends lost 0 bases and 0 bases respectively, with 16 bases between them. Germline CDR1 and CDR2: SGDLS and YYNGEE. CDR3 in amino acids: CASSVADLGPSSYEQYF. The CDR3 DNA reads as TGTGCCAGCAGCGTAGCGGACTTGGGCCCAAGCTCCTACGAGCAGTACTTC.

This clone was seen just once. The chain is built from TRBV12-3 or TRBV12-4 and TRBJ2-5; D is undetermined. The CDR3 sequence is 13 residues long. Trimming shortened V by 1 base and J by 2 bases, and 5 bases separated the two germline ends. CDR3 amino acids: CASSLGLQETQYF. CDR3 DNA: TGTGCCAGCAGTTTAGGTCTACAAGAGACCCAGTACTTC.

This chain uses TRBV3-1 (or the pseudogene TRBV3-2) with TRBJ1-1; 7 nucleotides agree with TRBD1. The germline V gene has CDR1 LGHDT and CDR2 YNNKEL (reference sequence). J lost 1 base, V lost 4 bases, and 6 bases had no gene match. The CDR3 is 15 amino acids. Written as DNA, the CDR3 is TGTGCCAGCAGCCGGATACAGGGGACGAACACTGAAGCTTTCTTT. Its protein product is CASSRIQGTNTEAFF.

This rearrangement joins TRBV7-9 to TRBJ1-4, with D possibly matching TRBD1 (6 bases). Germline V CDR1 and CDR2: SEHNR, FQNEAQ (reference sequence). Trimming removed 1 base from V and 3 bases from J, with 18 bases in between. The CDR3 has 18 residues. The CDR3 loop is CASSLVNRAFSANEKLFF. The CDR3 DNA sequence: TGTGCCAGCAGCTTAGTCAACAGGGCTTTTTCGGCTAATGAAAAACTGTTTTTT.

The rearrangement links TRBV23-1 to TRBJ2-1; 7 positions match TRBD1. TRBV23-1 is an open reading frame, and its role is uncertain. The CDR3 extends over 16 amino acids. The junction had 5 bases not matched to a gene; V was cut back by 0 bases and J by 3 bases. The DNA of the CDR3 is TGCGCCAGCAGTCAATCCCCCGGGACAGACTACAATGAGCAGTTCTTC. This codes for CASSQSPGTDYNEQFF.

The V and J genes are TRBV5-4 and TRBJ1-2; 7 bases align to TRBD1. J was trimmed by 3 bases and V by 0 bases; bases with no gene match: 2. Germline V lookup: CDR1 SGHNT, CDR2 YYREEE (reference sequence). The CDR3 spans 14 residues. The CDR3 reads CASSLVDRDYGYTF. The CDR3 coding sequence is TGTGCCAGCAGCTTGGTCGACAGGGACTATGGCTACACCTTC.

This clone was counted once. The missing conserved phenylalanine or tryptophan at the end of this CDR3 makes a read error likely. The DNA is left out, because the CDR3 cannot be placed on it with certainty; the CDR3 is given as TCRdb lists it. This chain uses TRBV2 with TRBJ1-4. Germline CDR1 SNHLY, CDR2 FYNNEI. With termini counted, the CDR3 has 16 amino acids. The CDR3 is CASSEEEWSWGVGMRV.

The chain carries TRBV29-1 and TRBJ1-6; no firm D call. The V and J ends lost 0 bases and 7 bases respectively, with 13 bases between them. The CDR3 consists of 15 residues. The germline V gene has CDR1 SQVTM and CDR2 ANQGSEA. The CDR3 nucleotides are TGCAGCGTTGAAGATGTTTGCGTGGGAAATTCACCCCTCCACTTT. Encoded protein: CSVEDVCVGNSPLHF.

The chain uses TRBV5-6 and TRBJ2-1; D remains unclear. CDR3 length: 14 amino acids. The germline gives CDR1 SGHDT, CDR2 YYEEEE. V shed 0 bases and J shed 6 bases, with 10 bases lying between them. The DNA of the CDR3 is TGTGCCAGCAGCTTGGTTATCCCAAGCAATGAGCAGTTCTTC. Encoded protein: CASSLVIPSNEQFF.

The CDR3 DNA is TGTGCCAGCAGCTTGGCGGGGACAGGATTGCACGAGCAGTACTTC. Its translation is CASSLAGTGLHEQYF. The rearrangement links TRBV5-6 to TRBJ2-7; 8 bases map to TRBD1. Trimming cost V 0 bases and J 5 bases; bases outside gene matches: 7. The CDR3 spans 15 residues. Germline V gene lookup returns CDR1 SGHDT and CDR2 YYEEEE.

The genes are TRBV19 and TRBJ2-6; 7 bases line up with TRBD1. After removal of 4 bases from V and 3 bases from J, the junction contained 9 bases not matched to a gene. Germline values: CDR1 LNHDA, CDR2 SQIVND (reference sequence). The CDR3 loop spans 17 amino acids. The CDR3 region is CASSTDRSPFGANVLTF. The CDR3 nucleotides are TGTGCCAGTAGTACGGACAGGTCCCCCTTTGGGGCCAACGTCCTGACTTTC.